This T cell receptor beta chain was recovered during a study of blood T cell repertoires in COVID-19. Sequencing used immunoSEQ multiplex PCR; TCRdb keeps in-frame clones, though not all of them. The sample consists of hundreds of thousands of clones, roughly 90% of them appearing once. Per germline, CDR1 SGHRS and CDR2 YFSETQ. The CDR3 is 13 residues long. V shed 4 bases and J shed 0 bases, with 4 bases lying between them. The source of this sequence is a man aged 25 to 45 who had been exposed to COVID-19. The chain has TRBV5-1 and TRBJ1-4; D is undetermined. Sequencing input: PBMCs or T cells enriched from blood (not recorded which). The CDR3 DNA sequence: TGCGCCAGCAGCCCAGCAACTAATGAAAAACTGTTTTTT. Protein: CASSPATNEKLFF. The whole variable domain, filled in from reference TRBV5-1 and TRBJ1-4, reads KAGVTQTPRYLIKTRGQQVTLSCSPISGHRSVSWYQQTPGQGLQFLFEYFSETQRNKGNFPGRFSGRQFSNSRSEMNVSTLELGDSALYLCASSPATNEKLFFGSGTQLSVL.